This T cell receptor beta chain was documented in a study of early T cells in non-severe SARS-CoV-2 infection. Whole-study context: Sequencing of bulk RNA from unsorted whole blood was done, without chain pairing.

CDR1 is MNHNS, CDR2 SASEGT, per germline. V gave up 5 bases and J gave up 0 bases; unmatched junction bases: 6. The length of the CDR3 is 16 residues. Overall study findings and caveats: The VDJdb matching leaned toward anti-spike CD8 responses and overlooked private and CD4 specificities.

The library protocol tagged individual cDNA molecules with unique molecular identifiers. Via MiXCR, TCRdb re-called the 5' RACE reads, giving one row per CDR3 protein. The table includes tens of thousands of distinct CDR3 sequences, around 12% detected once. About this clonotype: The target antigen is unknown.

The receptor comes from an adult who was a healthcare worker with PCR-confirmed SARS-CoV-2 infection or an uninfected control (not recorded which). The source was whole blood, collected at baseline. The V gene is TRBV6-1, the J gene TRBJ1-4, with 7 bases that match TRBD1. As DNA, the CDR3 is TGTGCCAGCAGTACCCGGACAGGAGCAACTAATGAAAAACTGTTTTTT. Translation: CASSTRTGATNEKLFF.